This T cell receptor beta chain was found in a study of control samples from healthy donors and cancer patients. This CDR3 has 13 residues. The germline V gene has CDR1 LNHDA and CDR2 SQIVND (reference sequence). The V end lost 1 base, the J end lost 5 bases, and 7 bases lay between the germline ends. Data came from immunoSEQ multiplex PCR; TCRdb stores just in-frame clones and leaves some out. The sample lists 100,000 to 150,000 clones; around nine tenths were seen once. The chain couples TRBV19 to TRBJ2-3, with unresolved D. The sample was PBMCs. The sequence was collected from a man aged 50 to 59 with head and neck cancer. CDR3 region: CASSIATLDTQYF. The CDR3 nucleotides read TGTGCCAGTAGTATAGCCACGCTAGATACGCAGTATTTT. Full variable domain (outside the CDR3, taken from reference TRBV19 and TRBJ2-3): DGGITQSPKYLFRKEGQNVTLSCEQNLNHDAMYWYRQDPGQGLRLIYYSQIVNDFQKGDIAEGYSVSREKKESFPLTVTSAQKNPTAFYLCASSIATLDTQYFGPGTRLTVL.